A selection of T cell receptor beta chains follows, all from one sample in a study of blood T cells in healthy people across ages. TCRdb re-derived calls from the 5' RACE reads in MiXCR, one entry per CDR3 protein. This table has about 500,000 distinct CDR3 sequences, around 24% appearing once. Another study also made use of these data, one on T cells of mothers and their children.

The material sequenced was blood. The receptors originated from a boy aged 10-17 years in good health. Both conserved end residues are part of each CDR3. Each record gives: CDR3 protein, CDR3 DNA, D gene, J gene, clone size, V gene. The D gene is left open where the match is weak. Some rows have no size entry. The others give once, few or many, or a class for an expanded clone.

cdr3_aa: CASSERGEHGYTF
cdr3_nt: TGTGCCAGCAGTGAACGGGGGGAGCACGGCTACACCTTC
d_call: NA
j_call: TRBJ1-2
clone_size: few
v_call: TRBV2

cdr3_aa: CSASGRQHRPLNIQYF
cdr3_nt: TGCAGTGCTAGTGGTAGACAGCATAGGCCCCTAAACATTCAGTACTTC
d_call: NA
j_call: TRBJ2-4
clone_size: NA
v_call: TRBV20-1

cdr3_aa: CASSKGSYNEQFF
cdr3_nt: TGTGCCAGCAGCAAAGGGTCCTACAATGAGCAGTTCTTC
d_call: NA
j_call: TRBJ2-1
clone_size: NA
v_call: TRBV21-1

cdr3_aa: CASSLALTGGVYNEQFF
cdr3_nt: TGTGCCAGCAGTTTAGCTCTGACAGGGGGCGTCTACAATGAGCAGTTCTTC
d_call: TRBD1
j_call: TRBJ2-1
clone_size: few
v_call: TRBV12-3/TRBV12-4

cdr3_aa: CASRGRGNGQFF
cdr3_nt: TGTGCCAGCAGAGGCAGGGGGAATGGGCAGTTCTTC
d_call: TRBD1
j_call: TRBJ2-1
clone_size: few
v_call: TRBV2

cdr3_aa: CASSPQGGGYSGNTIYF
cdr3_nt: TGTGCCAGCAGTCCTCAGGGCGGGGGCTACTCTGGAAACACCATATATTTT
d_call: NA
j_call: TRBJ1-3
clone_size: few
v_call: TRBV25-1

cdr3_aa: CASSVGDQSYEQYF
cdr3_nt: TGTGCCAGCAGCGTCGGTGATCAATCCTACGAGCAGTACTTC
d_call: NA
j_call: TRBJ2-7
clone_size: few
v_call: TRBV9

cdr3_aa: CSAIWDRRPGDTQYF
cdr3_nt: TGCAGTGCTATATGGGACCGCCGACCCGGGGATACGCAGTATTTT
d_call: NA
j_call: TRBJ2-3
clone_size: NA
v_call: TRBV20-1

cdr3_aa: CASSQDSSGGGNEQFF
cdr3_nt: TGCGCCAGCAGCCAAGATTCTAGCGGGGGGGGCAATGAGCAGTTCTTC
d_call: TRBD2
j_call: TRBJ2-1
clone_size: NA
v_call: TRBV4-3

cdr3_aa: CASSLETDTQYF
cdr3_nt: TGTGCCAGCAGCTTAGAGACAGATACGCAGTATTTT
d_call: NA
j_call: TRBJ2-3
clone_size: many
v_call: TRBV5-1

cdr3_aa: CASSKDRVRVEQYF
cdr3_nt: TGTGCCAGCAGCAAGGACAGGGTAAGGGTCGAGCAGTACTTC
d_call: TRBD1
j_call: TRBJ2-7
clone_size: NA
v_call: TRBV7-9